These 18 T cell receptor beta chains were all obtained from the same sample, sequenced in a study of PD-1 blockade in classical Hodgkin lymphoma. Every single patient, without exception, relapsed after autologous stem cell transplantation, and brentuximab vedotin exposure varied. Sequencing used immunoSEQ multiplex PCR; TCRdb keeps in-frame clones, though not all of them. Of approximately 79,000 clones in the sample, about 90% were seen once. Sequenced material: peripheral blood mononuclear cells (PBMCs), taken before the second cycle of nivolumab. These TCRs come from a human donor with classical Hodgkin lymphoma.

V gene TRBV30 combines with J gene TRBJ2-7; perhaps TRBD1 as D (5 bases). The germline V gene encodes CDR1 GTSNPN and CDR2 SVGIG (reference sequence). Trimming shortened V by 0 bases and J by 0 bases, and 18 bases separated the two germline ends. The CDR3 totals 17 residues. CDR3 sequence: CAWSVPGLGTLSYEQYF. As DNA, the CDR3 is TGTGCCTGGAGTGTACCAGGGTTAGGCACCCTCTCCTACGAGCAGTACTTC.

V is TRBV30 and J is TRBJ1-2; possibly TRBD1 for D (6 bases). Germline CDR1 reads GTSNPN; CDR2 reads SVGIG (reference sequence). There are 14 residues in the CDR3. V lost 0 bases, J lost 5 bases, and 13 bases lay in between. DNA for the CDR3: TGTGCCTGGAGTGTCAGCGCAGGGGATTATGGCTACACCTTC. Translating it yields CAWSVSAGDYGYTF. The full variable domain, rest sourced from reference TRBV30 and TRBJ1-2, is SQTIHQWPATLVQPVGSPLSLECTVEGTSNPNLYWYRQAAGRGLQLLFYSVGIGQISSEVPQNLSASRPQDRQFILSSKKLLLSDSGFYLCAWSVSAGDYGYTFGSGTRLTVV.

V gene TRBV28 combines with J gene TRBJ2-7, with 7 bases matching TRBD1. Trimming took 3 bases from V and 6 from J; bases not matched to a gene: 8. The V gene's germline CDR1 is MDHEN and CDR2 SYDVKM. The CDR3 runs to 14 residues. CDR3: CASSFFTGVGEQYF. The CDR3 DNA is TGTGCCAGCAGTTTCTTTACAGGGGTGGGCGAGCAGTACTTC.

The CDR3 region is CASSLLAGVGGGANVLTF. CDR3 sequence (DNA): TGTGCCAGCAGCCTACTAGCGGGAGTTGGAGGTGGGGCCAACGTCCTGACTTTC. The chain carries TRBV7-6 and TRBJ2-6, with 11 bases fitting TRBD2. J gave up 3 bases and V 5 bases, and 9 bases lay outside the gene matches. In germline, CDR1 is SGHVS, CDR2 FNYEAQ. There are 18 residues in the CDR3.

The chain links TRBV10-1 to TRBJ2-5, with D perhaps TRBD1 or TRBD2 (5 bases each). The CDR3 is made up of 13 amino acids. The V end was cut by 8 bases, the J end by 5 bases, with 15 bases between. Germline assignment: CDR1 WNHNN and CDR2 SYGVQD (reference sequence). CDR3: CASAALWGETQYF. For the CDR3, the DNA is TGCGCCAGCGCGGCTCTATGGGGGGAGACCCAGTACTTC.

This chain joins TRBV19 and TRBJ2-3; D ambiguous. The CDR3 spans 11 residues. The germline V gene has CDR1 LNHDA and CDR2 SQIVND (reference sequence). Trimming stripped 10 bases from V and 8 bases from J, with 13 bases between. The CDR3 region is CATNLRGTQYF. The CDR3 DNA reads TGTGCCACTAACCTACGCGGTACGCAGTATTTT.

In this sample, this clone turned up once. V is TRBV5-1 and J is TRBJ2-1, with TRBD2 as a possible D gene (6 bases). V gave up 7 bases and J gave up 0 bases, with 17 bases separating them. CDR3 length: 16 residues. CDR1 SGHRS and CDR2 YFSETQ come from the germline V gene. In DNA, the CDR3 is TGCGCCAGCTCCGTCCAGCTAGCGTTCTCCTACAATGAGCAGTTCTTC. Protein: CASSVQLAFSYNEQFF.

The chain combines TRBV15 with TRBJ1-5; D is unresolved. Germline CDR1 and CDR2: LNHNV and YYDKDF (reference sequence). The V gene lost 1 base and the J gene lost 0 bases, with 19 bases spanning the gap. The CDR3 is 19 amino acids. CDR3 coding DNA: TGTGCCACCAGCAGAGGTTTATGGTCTGGCTATTATAGCAATCAGCCCCAGCATTTT. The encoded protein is CATSRGLWSGYYSNQPQHF.

Here the CDR3 reads CASSEQTGQGLGGYTF. The DNA of the CDR3 is TGCGCCAGCAGTGAGCAGACTGGGCAGGGCCTGGGAGGCTACACCTTC. The chain carries TRBV10-2 and TRBJ1-2, with D possibly TRBD1 on 5 matching bases. This CDR3 contains 16 residues. Between the trimmed V and J ends, which lost 2 bases and 8 bases, there was a span of 21 bases. CDR1 WSHSY and CDR2 SAAADI come from the germline V gene.

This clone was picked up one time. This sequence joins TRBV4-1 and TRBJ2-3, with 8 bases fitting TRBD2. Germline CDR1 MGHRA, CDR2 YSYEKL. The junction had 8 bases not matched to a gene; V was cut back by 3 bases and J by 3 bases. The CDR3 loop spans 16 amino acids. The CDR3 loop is CASSQGSGTGTDTQYF. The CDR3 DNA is TGCGCCAGCAGCCAGGGTAGCGGGACGGGAACAGATACGCAGTATTTT.

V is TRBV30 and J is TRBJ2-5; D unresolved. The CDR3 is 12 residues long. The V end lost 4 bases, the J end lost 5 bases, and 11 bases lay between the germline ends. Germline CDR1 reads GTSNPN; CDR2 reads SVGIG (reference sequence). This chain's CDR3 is CAWIPHGETQYF. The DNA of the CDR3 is TGTGCCTGGATTCCGCACGGGGAGACCCAGTACTTC. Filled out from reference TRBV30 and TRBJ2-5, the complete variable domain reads SQTIHQWPATLVQPVGSPLSLECTVEGTSNPNLYWYRQAAGRGLQLLFYSVGIGQISSEVPQNLSASRPQDRQFILSSKKLLLSDSGFYLCAWIPHGETQYFGPGTRLLVL.

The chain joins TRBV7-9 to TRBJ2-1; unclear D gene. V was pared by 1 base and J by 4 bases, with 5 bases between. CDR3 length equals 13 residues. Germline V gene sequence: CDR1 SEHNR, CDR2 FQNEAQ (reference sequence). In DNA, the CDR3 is TGTGCCAGCAGCTTAGGTTGGTACAATGAGCAGTTCTTC. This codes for CASSLGWYNEQFF.

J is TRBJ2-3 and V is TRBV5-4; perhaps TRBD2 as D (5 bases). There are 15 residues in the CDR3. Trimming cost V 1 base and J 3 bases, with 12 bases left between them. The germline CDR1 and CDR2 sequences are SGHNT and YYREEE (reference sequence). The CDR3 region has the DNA TGTGCCAGCAGCTTGCGACGGGAACGGACAGATACGCAGTATTTT. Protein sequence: CASSLRRERTDTQYF.

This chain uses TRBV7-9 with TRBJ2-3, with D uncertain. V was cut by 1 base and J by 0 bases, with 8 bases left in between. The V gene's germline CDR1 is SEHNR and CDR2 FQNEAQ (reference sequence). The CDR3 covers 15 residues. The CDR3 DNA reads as TGTGCCAGCAGCTTAGAGGGTTGGAGCACAGATACGCAGTATTTT. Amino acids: CASSLEGWSTDTQYF.

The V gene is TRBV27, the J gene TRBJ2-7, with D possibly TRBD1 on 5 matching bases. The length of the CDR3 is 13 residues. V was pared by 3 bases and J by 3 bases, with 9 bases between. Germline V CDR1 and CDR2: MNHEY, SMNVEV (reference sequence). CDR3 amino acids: CASSFAGFYEQYF. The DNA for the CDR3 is TGTGCCAGCAGTTTTGCAGGGTTCTACGAGCAGTACTTC.

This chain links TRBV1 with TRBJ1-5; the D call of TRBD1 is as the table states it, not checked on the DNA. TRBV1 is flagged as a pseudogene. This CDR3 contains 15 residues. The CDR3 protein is CTSRYRDRGNQPQHF. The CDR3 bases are TGCACCAGCAGGTACCGGGACAGGGGCAATCAGCCCCAGCATTTT.

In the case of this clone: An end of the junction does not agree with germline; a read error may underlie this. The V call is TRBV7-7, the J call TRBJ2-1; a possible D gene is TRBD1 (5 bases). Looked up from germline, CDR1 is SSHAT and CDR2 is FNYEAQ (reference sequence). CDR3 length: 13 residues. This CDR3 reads CASSFVVPGEQFF. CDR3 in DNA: TGTGCTAGCAGCTTTGTCGTGCCAGGGGAGCAGTTCTTC.

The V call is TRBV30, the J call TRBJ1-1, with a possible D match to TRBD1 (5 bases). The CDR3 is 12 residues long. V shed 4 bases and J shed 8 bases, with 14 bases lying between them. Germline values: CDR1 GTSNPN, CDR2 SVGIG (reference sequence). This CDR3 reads CAWTGRRWEAFF. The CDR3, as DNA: TGTGCCTGGACAGGGAGAAGGTGGGAAGCTTTCTTT.